Presented here are 23 T cell receptor beta chains from one specimen sequenced in a study of spatial heterogeneity in lung cancer. Each CDR3 protein gets one entry after TCRdb re-called the 5' RACE reads with MiXCR. The table includes some 1,700 distinct CDR3 sequences, 12% detected once. The sample's time point: sample taken at primary tumor resection. Here the sequenced sample was normal lung tissue next to the tumor, taken at surgery. These TCRs come from a female donor with early-stage non-small cell lung cancer.

This clonotype counts as medium-sized. The rearrangement uses TRBV18 and TRBJ1-4; 9 bases line up with TRBD1. This CDR3 has 14 amino acids. V trimming: 3 bases; J trimming: 7 bases; junction bases outside the gene matches: 3. Germline lookup yields CDR1 KGHSH and CDR2 LQKENI. The CDR3 DNA sequence: TGTGCCAGCTCACCGGACAGGGGAGGTGAAAAACTGTTTTTT. This encodes CASSPDRGGEKLFF.

This clonotype was detected ten times or more. J is TRBJ2-7 and V is TRBV12-3 or TRBV12-4, with D hard to call. The CDR3 covers 14 residues. V lost 7 bases and J lost 4, with 17 bases in between. The CDR3 loop is CASNRGRHVYEQYF. The CDR3 DNA reads TGTGCCAGCAACCGAGGCAGGCATGTTTACGAGCAGTACTTC.

This clonotype ranks as medium-sized. This chain links TRBV5-1 with TRBJ1-5; D not resolved. The V end lost 4 bases, the J end lost 4 bases, and 9 bases lay between the germline ends. Per the germline V gene, CDR1 is SGHRS and CDR2 is YFSETQ. This CDR3 is built from 13 residues. For the CDR3, the DNA is TGCGCCAGCAGCACGGACGGGAATCAGCCCCAGCATTTT. Protein product: CASSTDGNQPQHF. Based on the CDR3 plus reference TRBV5-1 and TRBJ1-5, the full variable domain is KAGVTQTPRYLIKTRGQQVTLSCSPISGHRSVSWYQQTPGQGLQFLFEYFSETQRNKGNFPGRFSGRQFSNSRSEMNVSTLELGDSALYLCASSTDGNQPQHFGDGTRLSIL.

This clonotype is categorized as medium-sized. The chain combines TRBV18 with TRBJ2-1; TRBD1 is a possible D gene (5 bases). The CDR3 loop spans 15 amino acids. CDR1 KGHSH and CDR2 LQKENI come from the germline V gene. Trimming removed 3 bases at V and 1 base at J, with 10 bases between. The CDR3: CASSPIPGSYNEQFF. CDR3 nucleotide sequence: TGTGCCAGCTCACCTATACCAGGGTCCTACAATGAGCAGTTCTTC.

This clonotype is medium-sized (0.01 to 0.1%). V gene TRBV25-1 combines with J gene TRBJ1-1, with 8 bases fitting TRBD1. CDR1 and CDR2 (germline): MGHDK, SYGVNS. The CDR3 sequence is 15 residues long. The V and J ends lost 1 base and 4 bases, in that order; junction bases with no gene match: 5. CDR3 loop: CASSESRGQVTEAFF. CDR3 bases: TGTGCCAGCAGTGAATCGAGGGGACAGGTCACTGAAGCTTTCTTT.

Sample share makes this clonotype medium-sized. V and J are TRBV11-2 and TRBJ2-1; 7 positions match TRBD2. V dropped 2 bases and J dropped 5; count of bases not matched to a gene: 6. This CDR3 spans 15 amino acids. In germline, CDR1 is SGHAT, CDR2 FQNNGV. The CDR3 reads CASSLWAGENNEQFF. CDR3 bases: TGTGCCAGCAGCTTATGGGCGGGGGAGAACAATGAGCAGTTCTTC. The variable domain in full, completed from reference TRBV11-2 and TRBJ2-1, reads EAGVAQSPRYKIIEKRQSVAFWCNPISGHATLYWYQQILGQGPKLLIQFQNNGVVDDSQLPKDRFSAERLKGVDSTLKIQPAKLEDSAVYLCASSLWAGENNEQFFGPGTRLTVL.

This clonotype has ten or more counts. The chain joins TRBV29-1 to TRBJ2-7; 7 bases agree with TRBD1. CDR3 length equals 14 residues. The trim removed 6 bases at V and 4 bases at J, leaving 12 bases unmatched. Looked up from germline, CDR1 is SQVTM and CDR2 is ANQGSEA. CDR3 protein: CSVGHRGFCYEQYF. In DNA form, the CDR3 reads TGCAGCGTGGGACACAGGGGTTTCTGTTACGAGCAGTACTTC.

The chain has TRBV19 and TRBJ2-3; D unresolved. Germline-derived CDR1 and CDR2 are LNHDA and SQIVND (reference sequence). V was clipped by 0 bases and J by 10 bases, with 8 bases between them. The CDR3 runs 12 residues. CDR3 sequence reads: CASSIEPTAQYF. The DNA of the CDR3 is TGTGCCAGTAGTATAGAGCCGACCGCGCAGTATTTT.

The chain employs TRBV9 and TRBJ2-7, with 9 bases matching TRBD2. Per the germline V gene, CDR1 is SGDLS and CDR2 is YYNGEE. The CDR3 has 15 residues. V was pared by 4 bases and J by 4 bases, with 9 bases of the junction left unmatched. CDR3 amino acids: CASSLSGSGRYEQYF. CDR3 in DNA: TGTGCCAGCAGCCTTAGCGGGAGTGGGCGATACGAGCAGTACTTC.

The chain employs TRBV3-1 and TRBJ1-6, with D unresolved. The CDR3 runs 14 residues. Trimming took off 1 base at V and 14 bases at J, with 15 bases between the two ends. Germline-derived CDR1 and CDR2 are LGHDT and YNNKEL (reference sequence). CDR3 coding DNA: TGTGCCAGCAGCCAAGGTGACGAGGTAGTTGCCCTCCACTTT. Protein sequence: CASSQGDEVVALHF. Full variable domain (missing parts from reference TRBV3-1 and TRBJ1-6): DTAVSQTPKYLVTQMGNDKSIKCEQNLGHDTMYWYKQDSKKFLKIMFSYNNKELIINETVPNRFSPKSPDKAHLNLHINSLELGDSAVYFCASSQGDEVVALHFGNGTRLTVT.

There are many counts of this clonotype. V gene TRBV12-3 or TRBV12-4 combines with J gene TRBJ2-3; the match to TRBD2 covers 10 bases. The CDR3 is 14 residues long. V gave up 6 bases and J gave up 8 bases; unmatched junction bases: 8. The CDR3 spells CASRGLADGGTQYF. In DNA, the CDR3 is TGTGCCAGCAGAGGACTAGCGGATGGGGGTACGCAGTATTTT.

This sequence joins TRBV7-3 and TRBJ2-3, with D maybe TRBD2 (6 bases). The CDR3 length is 15 residues. Trimming cost V 1 base and J 3 bases, with 11 bases left between them. Germline V CDR1 and CDR2: SGHTA, FQGTGA. The CDR3 spells CASSLIAGRTDTQYF. CDR3 bases: TGTGCCAGCAGCTTAATTGCCGGGAGAACAGATACGCAGTATTTT.

By its share, this clonotype is medium-sized. The chain links TRBV28 to TRBJ2-4; TRBD1 might be the D (6 bases). V was shortened by 2 bases and J by 4 bases, with 15 bases between the two germline ends. The CDR3 consists of 16 residues. Germline V gives CDR1 MDHEN, CDR2 SYDVKM. The CDR3 DNA reads TGTGCCAGCAGTTTAGGGGGCGGAACCCAGAAAAACATTCAGTACTTC. Amino acid sequence: CASSLGGGTQKNIQYF.

This clonotype is labeled as large. This chain connects TRBV7-9 to TRBJ1-3; D unresolved. Trimming removed 10 bases at V and 0 bases at J, with 10 bases between. The CDR3 runs to 13 residues. Germline CDR1 reads SEHNR; CDR2 reads FQNEAQ (reference sequence). CDR3 bases: TGTGCCATTCTGAGGGACTCTGGAAACACCATATATTTT. Translating gives CAILRDSGNTIYF.

The chain links TRBV29-1 to TRBJ1-1; possibly TRBD1 for D (5 bases). This CDR3 comprises 15 residues. V lost 6 bases to trimming and J lost 4 bases, with 21 bases between them. In germline, CDR1 is SQVTM, CDR2 ANQGSEA. CDR3 DNA sequence: TGCAGCGTCCTCGGGACCTCGAGTTGGTCCACTGAAGCTTTCTTT. Translation gives CSVLGTSSWSTEAFF.

By share, this clonotype ranks as medium-sized. Its ends do not fully match the called genes, so a read error is possible. The chain links TRBV7-9 to TRBJ2-7, with TRBD1 matching over 8 bases. There are 11 residues in the CDR3. From germline, CDR1 is SEHNR and CDR2 FQNEAQ (reference sequence). The DNA of the CDR3 is TGTGCCAGCACCCGGGGACAGGAGCAGAACTTC. Amino acids: CASTRGQEQNF.

By share, this clonotype ranks as medium-sized (0.01 to 0.1%). The chain employs TRBV29-1 and TRBJ2-3; TRBD1 or TRBD2 may be the D gene (6 bases each). This CDR3 contains 13 residues. From germline, CDR1 is SQVTM and CDR2 ANQGSEA. Trimming removed 4 bases from V and 0 bases from J, with 8 bases in between. The CDR3 DNA follows: TGCAGCGTTGTCGGGGGCAGCACAGATACGCAGTATTTT. Protein: CSVVGGSTDTQYF.

This clonotype was counted many times. The chain carries TRBV6-6 and TRBJ1-4; the match to TRBD1 covers 7 bases. V shed 10 bases, J shed 7 bases, and the junction held 9 bases outside the gene matches. The CDR3 is made up of 13 amino acids. Looked up from germline, CDR1 is MNHNY and CDR2 is SVGAGI (reference sequence). The CDR3 bases are TGTGCCAACTCGGACAGGTTGAGTGAAAAACTGTTTTTT. This encodes CANSDRLSEKLFF.

This clonotype is categorized as large. The DNA of the CDR3 is TGTGCCAGCAGTTTTAGCAACGAGCAGTACTTC. Translated, it gives CASSFSNEQYF. V is TRBV28 and J is TRBJ2-7; D is ambiguous. Germline CDR1 is MDHEN and CDR2 is SYDVKM. The CDR3 length is 11 residues. V lost 3 bases to trimming and J lost 5 bases, with 5 bases between them.

By frequency in the sample, this clonotype is medium-sized. J is TRBJ1-5 and V is TRBV28, with D perhaps matching TRBD1 (5 bases). Germline loops: CDR1 MDHEN, CDR2 SYDVKM. Between the trimmed V and J ends, which lost 3 bases and 3 bases, there was a span of 9 bases. The CDR3 sequence is 14 residues long. The CDR3 reads CASSFGGTNQPQHF. Here the CDR3 DNA reads TGTGCCAGCAGTTTTGGGGGGACCAATCAGCCCCAGCATTTT. Looking up the rest from reference TRBV28 and TRBJ1-5 gives the full variable domain: DVKVTQSSRYLVKRTGEKVFLECVQDMDHENMFWYRQDPGLGLRLIYFSYDVKMKEKGDIPEGYSVSREKKERFSLILESASTNQTSMYLCASSFGGTNQPQHFGDGTRLSIL.

The sample holds many counts of this clonotype. This rearrangement joins TRBV3-1 to TRBJ1-2; D might be TRBD1 (5 bases). CDR3 length: 12 amino acids. CDR1 is LGHDT, CDR2 YNNKEL, per germline (reference sequence). V lost 5 bases and J 8 bases, leaving 12 bases between the germline ends. DNA of the CDR3: TGTGCCAGCAGCGGGGGGACCTGGGGCTACACCTTC. Its protein is CASSGGTWGYTF.

The table lists this clonotype with many counts. The CDR3 DNA sequence: TGTGCCAGCACCCTCCCGACAGGGACTAGCGGGAGGGCCTCCAATGAGCAGTTCTTC. It yields the protein CASTLPTGTSGRASNEQFF. The chain recombines TRBV11-3 with TRBJ2-1, with TRBD2 identical over 16 bases. Germline CDR1 SGHNT, CDR2 YENEEA. Trimming took 7 bases from V and 6 from J; bases not matched to a gene: 15. The CDR3 extends over 19 amino acids.

This clonotype is medium-sized in the sample. The gene calls are TRBV20-1 and TRBJ2-1; 7 nucleotides line up with TRBD2. The ends lost 0 bases at V and 5 bases at J; junction bases unmatched: 4. Looked up from germline, CDR1 is DFQATT and CDR2 is SNEGSKA (reference sequence). The CDR3 is 14 residues long. CDR3 residues: CSARDAGADNEQFF. For the CDR3, the DNA is TGCAGTGCTAGAGATGCGGGAGCGGACAATGAGCAGTTCTTC.